This entry concerns a single T cell receptor beta chain. Germline CDR1 is DFQATT and CDR2 is SNEGSKA (reference sequence). Losses at the gene ends were 2 bases for V and 8 bases for J; bases not matched to a gene: 11. The CDR3 runs 15 residues. MiXCR, applied by TCRdb to the RT-PCR reads, yields one record per CDR3 protein. The repertoire holds 450,000 to 700,000 distinct CDR3 sequences, with about 15% as singletons. The record originates from a study of response to subunit inactivated influenza vaccine. The clonotype was recovered from a man aged 50 or older who received an inactivated influenza vaccine. This chain links TRBV20-1 with TRBJ2-2; the match to TRBD2 covers 7 bases. Sequencing was performed on PBMCs from blood, taken approximately 12 days after vaccination. The CDR3 DNA follows: TGCAGTGCTAGATCCAGTAGCGGGTCTGCAGGGGAGCTGTTTTTT. It yields the protein CSARSSSGSAGELFF.